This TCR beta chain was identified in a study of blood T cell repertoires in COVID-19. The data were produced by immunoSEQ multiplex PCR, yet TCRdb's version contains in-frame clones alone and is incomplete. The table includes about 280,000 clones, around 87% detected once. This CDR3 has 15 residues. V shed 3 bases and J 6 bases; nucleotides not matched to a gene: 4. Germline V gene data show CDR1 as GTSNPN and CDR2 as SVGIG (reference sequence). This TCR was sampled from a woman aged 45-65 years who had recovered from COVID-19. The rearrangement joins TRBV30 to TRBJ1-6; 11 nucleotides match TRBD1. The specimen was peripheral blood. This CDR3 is CAWRRDRGFNSPLHF. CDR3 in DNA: TGTGCCTGGAGAAGGGACAGGGGGTTTAATTCACCCCTCCACTTT.